This record concerns one TCR beta chain sequence. Its target is unknown. The record originates from a study of T cells after posttransplantation cyclophosphamide. The data were produced by immunoSEQ multiplex PCR, yet TCRdb's version contains in-frame clones alone and is incomplete. The table has under 3,000 clones, around 85% seen once. Cyclophosphamide on days +3 and +4 followed busulfan-fludarabine conditioning and a marrow graft. Points from the study as a whole: After PTCy, TRB diversity resembled that of CNI/methotrexate controls. Tissue-infiltrating T cells from skin or gut overlapped little with blood T cells. Later post-transplant blood repertoires were often dominated by donor CD8+ memory clones.

In germline, CDR1 is ENHRY, CDR2 SYGVKD. The CDR3 runs to 12 residues. The J segment lost 5 bases and the V segment lost 11 bases, leaving 3 bases of the junction unmatched. The TCR was taken from a young adult male patient who received an allogeneic stem cell transplant from a related donor, was CMV-positive, and had acute GVHD only. T cells may partly derive from the graft donor. Here the sequenced sample was PBMCs, taken after allogeneic stem cell transplant with posttransplant cyclophosphamide. This chain joins TRBV10-3 and TRBJ2-3; 11 bases are a match to TRBD2. The CDR3 is CAAGTSGDTQYF. The CDR3 coding sequence is TGTGCCGCCGGGACTAGCGGAGATACGCAGTATTTT.